This T cell receptor beta chain is drawn from a study of pediatric ulcerative colitis. The study, taken as a whole, reports: Blood samples from a couple of patients yielded substantially fewer templates and were excluded from blood-rectal overlap analysis.

Germline V CDR1 and CDR2: KGHSH, LQKENI. The length of the CDR3 is 16 residues. V gave up 3 bases and J gave up 0 bases, with 9 bases separating them. Control subjects, colonoscoped for suspected IBD, had macroscopically and histologically normal endoscopy. In regard to this clone: Its target is unknown.

Only in-frame clones appear in the TCRdb table, and some are missing; sequencing was by immunoSEQ multiplex PCR. Of more than 50,000 clones listed, 87% were seen once; the top ten hold approximately 1.5%. The sequenced sample consisted of blood. J is TRBJ2-6 and V is TRBV18, with D maybe TRBD1 (6 bases). This receptor was taken from a boy between 10 and 17 years old who was a control in a study of pediatric ulcerative colitis. The CDR3 DNA sequence: TGTGCCAGCTCACCCCAGGACAGCTCTGGGGCCAACGTCCTGACTTTC. This translates into CASSPQDSSGANVLTF.